This T cell receptor (beta chain) is from a study of blood T cell repertoires in COVID-19. As for the study in general: Collection of acute and convalescent COVID-19 samples took place in the United States, Italy and Spain. In each case, the material was cDNA or gDNA derived from T cells, B-cell-depleted T cells, or PBMCs.

Methods used by the authors: By means of reference gene primer amplification, nucleated cell counts were estimated. Clones were read by immunoSEQ multiplex PCR, and TCRdb kept only the in-frame ones, dropping some. V, J and clone size were drawn from that table, and D and trimming were deduced from the DNA. The repertoire has some 70,000 clones, about 91% of them found once; the top ten carry 5.5% to 7%. V lost 1 base and J 0 bases, leaving 14 bases between the germline ends. The length of the CDR3 is 17 residues. Germline V CDR1 and CDR2: SGHRS, YFSETQ. Material for sequencing was peripheral blood. The sequence came from an older woman with acute or convalescent COVID-19. The chain uses TRBV5-1 and TRBJ1-3; D gene ambiguous. The CDR3: CASSLMERAGSGNTIYF. The CDR3 coding sequence is TGCGCCAGCAGCTTGATGGAGAGGGCAGGCTCTGGAAACACCATATATTTT.